Presented here are 20 T cell receptor beta chains from one specimen sequenced in a study of metastatic and nonmetastatic thyroid tumors. Patients underwent thyroid surgery, and none had received any treatment before it. TCRdb re-analyzed the PCR reads through MiXCR. The sample carries under 95,000 clones, 9.5% to 15% recorded once. The sample consisted of blood. The receptors derive from a female donor with papillary thyroid cancer or a benign thyroid nodule (not recorded which). Some clones in this sample may be carry-over from other donors' samples.

A remark on this clone: Germline and junction disagree at one end, which may indicate a read error. The gene calls are TRBV7-7 and TRBJ2-5, with D perhaps assigned TRBD1 or TRBD2 (6 bases each). The CDR3 loop spans 15 amino acids. Germline V lookup: CDR1 SSHAT, CDR2 FNYEAQ (reference sequence). The CDR3, as DNA: TGTGCTAGCAGTAACAGGGCGGGGCTCCAAGAGACCCAGTACTTC. It is translated as CASSNRAGLQETQYF. Drawing the rest from reference TRBV7-7 and TRBJ2-5, the complete variable domain is GAGVSQSPRYKVTKRGQDVTLRCDPISSHATLYWYQQALGQGPEFLTYFNYEAQPDKSGLPSDRFSAERPEGSISTLTIQRTEQRDSAMYRCASSNRAGLQETQYFGPGTRLLVL.

This clone has a count of ten or more. V usage is TRBV30 and J usage is TRBJ2-2; unclear D gene. Per the germline V gene, CDR1 is GTSNPN and CDR2 is SVGIG (reference sequence). V lost 0 bases and J 8 bases, leaving 10 bases between the germline ends. The CDR3 loop spans 13 amino acids. For the CDR3, the DNA is TGTGCCTGGAGTGTACTACAGTCTGGGGAGCTGTTTTTT. It specifies CAWSVLQSGELFF.

This clone came up many times. The chain carries TRBV2 and TRBJ1-5; 9 bases fit TRBD1. The ends lost 4 bases at V and 0 bases at J; junction bases unmatched: 4. The V gene's germline CDR1 is SNHLY and CDR2 FYNNEI. This CDR3 has 16 residues. CDR3 amino acids: CASSGTGGVSNQPQHF. CDR3 sequence (DNA): TGTGCCAGCAGTGGAACAGGGGGCGTTAGCAATCAGCCCCAGCATTTT.

This clone showed up many times. The V and J genes are TRBV24-1 and TRBJ2-7; the D gene is possibly TRBD2 (5 bases). The V end was cut by 4 bases, the J end by 3 bases, with 15 bases between. The V gene's germline CDR1 is KGHDR and CDR2 SFDVKD. The CDR3 length is 15 residues. CDR3: CATSDPDPDCYEQYF. The CDR3 bases are TGTGCCACCAGTGACCCAGACCCGGACTGCTACGAGCAGTACTTC.

This clone was counted at least ten times. The rearrangement joins TRBV28 to TRBJ1-6; a weak D match, TRBD1 (6 bases). V was cut by 3 bases and J by 5 bases, with 11 bases left in between. The length of the CDR3 is 15 residues. Germline CDR1 and CDR2: MDHEN and SYDVKM. The CDR3: CASSLFSGDNSPLHF. The CDR3 DNA reads as TGTGCCAGCAGTTTGTTTTCAGGGGATAATTCACCCCTCCACTTT.

There are many counts of this clone. V gene TRBV4-1 combines with J gene TRBJ2-3; 8 nucleotides match TRBD1. Germline assignment: CDR1 MGHRA and CDR2 YSYEKL. V trimming: 4 bases; J trimming: 0 bases; junction bases outside the gene matches: 3. The CDR3 has 15 residues. The CDR3 spells CASSRDRSSTDTQYF. DNA of the CDR3: TGCGCCAGCAGCCGGGACAGGTCTAGCACAGATACGCAGTATTTT.

This clone occurred many times. The gene calls are TRBV12-3 or TRBV12-4 and TRBJ2-7; possibly TRBD2 for D (6 bases). V was pared by 4 bases and J by 6 bases, with 16 bases between. CDR3 size: 14 residues. Here the CDR3 DNA reads TGTGCCAGCAGTTCTGGAGCAGGGAGGAGCGAGCAGTACTTC. This encodes CASSSGAGRSEQYF.

The chain joins TRBV6-1 to TRBJ1-3, with D possibly matching TRBD1 (5 bases). V lost 6 bases and J 4 bases, leaving 19 bases between the germline ends. The V gene's germline CDR1 is MNHNS and CDR2 SASEGT. This CDR3 contains 16 residues. CDR3 DNA: TGTGCCAGCAGCCCCAAGTGGGGGTTAGGAGGAAACACCATATATTTT. Its protein product is CASSPKWGLGGNTIYF.

This clone was detected ten times or more. The chain uses TRBV9 and TRBJ2-2; TRBD2 matches at 14 bases. Germline V CDR1 and CDR2: SGDLS, YYNGEE. Trimming at V came to 4 bases and at J to 3 bases, leaving 8 bases not matched to a gene. This CDR3 has 18 amino acids. The CDR3 sequence is CASSLPTTSGRDTGELFF. As DNA, the CDR3 is TGTGCCAGCAGCCTACCAACGACTAGCGGGAGGGACACCGGGGAGCTGTTTTTT.

The V gene is TRBV9, the J gene TRBJ2-5; D remains unclear. The CDR3 is 16 residues long. The germline V gene encodes CDR1 SGDLS and CDR2 YYNGEE. V dropped 4 bases and J dropped 0 bases, with 16 bases sitting between them. This chain's CDR3 is CASSLRTIGHQETQYF. The DNA of the CDR3 is TGTGCCAGCAGCCTACGTACTATCGGGCACCAAGAGACCCAGTACTTC.

The J gene is TRBJ2-4, the V gene TRBV15; D unclear. Per the germline V gene, CDR1 is LNHNV and CDR2 is YYDKDF (reference sequence). Trimming stripped 4 bases from V and 0 bases from J, with 13 bases between. This CDR3 contains 16 residues. In DNA form, the CDR3 reads TGTGCCACCAGCACCCTTAGTAGAGGAGCCAAAAACATTCAGTACTTC. It codes for CATSTLSRGAKNIQYF.

The chain recombines TRBV4-1 with TRBJ2-3; a possible D gene is TRBD2 (6 bases). This CDR3 comprises 15 residues. Germline CDR1 reads MGHRA; CDR2 reads YSYEKL. The V end was cut by 4 bases, the J end by 1 base, with 12 bases between. The CDR3 bases are TGCGCCAGCAGCCTAAGGACTACGGGCACAGATACGCAGTATTTT. This gives the protein CASSLRTTGTDTQYF.

This clone was observed many times. V gene TRBV11-2 combines with J gene TRBJ2-7, with D tentatively TRBD2 (5 bases). Germline CDR1 SGHAT, CDR2 FQNNGV. The CDR3 consists of 16 residues. V shed 5 bases and J shed 4 bases, with 21 bases lying between them. The CDR3 coding sequence is TGTGCCAGCAGCCGACCCCCCGGTAGGACTGGATACGAGCAGTACTTC. Protein product: CASSRPPGRTGYEQYF. The full variable domain, completed using reference TRBV11-2 and TRBJ2-7, is EAGVAQSPRYKIIEKRQSVAFWCNPISGHATLYWYQQILGQGPKLLIQFQNNGVVDDSQLPKDRFSAERLKGVDSTLKIQPAKLEDSAVYLCASSRPPGRTGYEQYFGPGTRLTVT.

This clone was recorded many times. The rearrangement links TRBV6-1 to TRBJ2-2, with 8 bases identical to TRBD1. CDR1 is MNHNS, CDR2 SASEGT, per germline. V dropped 6 bases and J dropped 4; count of bases not matched to a gene: 13. The length of the CDR3 is 17 residues. CDR3 residues: CASRPLIGQGTTGELFF. In nucleotides, the CDR3 is TGTGCCAGCAGGCCCTTGATAGGACAGGGAACCACCGGGGAGCTGTTTTTT.

In its sample, this clone was seen many times. Other DNA sequences in the same sample also yield this CDR3. The chain has TRBV28 and TRBJ2-7; 7 bases are shared with TRBD2. The CDR3 has 14 amino acids. Germline V lookup: CDR1 MDHEN, CDR2 SYDVKM. The V gene end was trimmed by 5 bases and the J gene end by 0 bases; junction bases not matched to a gene: 4. CDR3 amino acids: CASSLSGSSYEQYF. The CDR3, as DNA: TGTGCCAGCAGTCTTAGCGGGTCCTCCTACGAGCAGTACTTC.

This clone was seen ten or more times. The chain employs TRBV20-1 and TRBJ1-1; 11 bases map to TRBD1. This CDR3 region has 13 residues. Trimming cost V 6 bases and J 8 bases; bases outside gene matches: 8. CDR1 is DFQATT and CDR2 is SNEGSKA in the germline V gene (reference sequence). CDR3 region: CSAAGDRGFEAFF. The CDR3 coding sequence is TGCAGTGCAGCGGGGGACAGGGGGTTCGAAGCTTTCTTT.

This clone was counted at least ten times. This may be a read error: a much more frequent sequence differs by one nucleotide. Other DNA sequences within the sample encode an identical CDR3. CDR3 amino acids: CAWGRGYEQYF. DNA for the CDR3: TGTGCCTGGGGCAGGGGATACGAACAGTACTTC. The rearrangement links TRBV30 to TRBJ2-7; a possible D gene is TRBD1 (6 bases). Per germline, CDR1 GTSNPN and CDR2 SVGIG (reference sequence). The CDR3 runs to 11 residues.

In this sample, this clone turned up many times. The V gene is TRBV5-1, the J gene TRBJ1-1; D uncertain. CDR3 length: 13 residues. Trimming took off 0 bases at V and 6 bases at J, with 9 bases between the two ends. CDR1 and CDR2 from the germline V gene are SGHRS and YFSETQ. CDR3 region: CASSLVGISEAFF. The CDR3 nucleotides are TGCGCCAGCAGCTTGGTAGGGATATCTGAAGCTTTCTTT.

This clone was detected many times. The genes are TRBV15 and TRBJ2-5; maybe TRBD2 (5 bases). The CDR3 sequence is 15 residues long. Germline CDR1 LNHNV, CDR2 YYDKDF (reference sequence). Trimming removed 0 bases from V and 7 bases from J, with 15 bases in between. CDR3 nucleotides: TGTGCCACCAGCAGAGATAGGACTTCCGAGGCGACCCAGTACTTC. Amino acid sequence: CATSRDRTSEATQYF.

The sample holds many counts of this clone. The rearrangement joins TRBV28 to TRBJ1-4, with D possibly matching TRBD1 (6 bases). V was clipped by 7 bases and J by 7 bases, with 10 bases between them. In germline, CDR1 is MDHEN, CDR2 SYDVKM. The CDR3 length is 12 residues. Here the CDR3 reads CASNRVGEKLFF. The CDR3 coding sequence is TGTGCCAGCAACAGGGTTGGTGAAAAACTGTTTTTT.